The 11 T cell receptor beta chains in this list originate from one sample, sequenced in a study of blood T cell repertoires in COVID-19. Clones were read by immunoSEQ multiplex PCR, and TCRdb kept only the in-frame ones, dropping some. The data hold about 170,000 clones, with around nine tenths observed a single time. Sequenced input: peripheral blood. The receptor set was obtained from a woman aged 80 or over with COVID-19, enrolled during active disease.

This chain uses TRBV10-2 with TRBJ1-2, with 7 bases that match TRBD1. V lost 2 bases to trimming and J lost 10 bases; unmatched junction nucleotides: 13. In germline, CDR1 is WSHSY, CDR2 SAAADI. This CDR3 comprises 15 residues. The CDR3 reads CASSEEPGQRKIYTF. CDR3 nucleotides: TGCGCCAGCAGTGAGGAACCGGGACAGAGGAAGATCTACACCTTC.

CDR3 amino acids: CASSREIQGPSMEQFF. The CDR3 bases are TGTGCCAGCTCACGGGAGATCCAGGGGCCCTCAATGGAGCAGTTCTTC. The chain uses TRBV18 and TRBJ2-1, with D perhaps TRBD1 (6 bases). Germline-derived CDR1 and CDR2 are KGHSH and LQKENI. Trimming shortened V by 4 bases and J by 10 bases, and 23 bases separated the two germline ends. CDR3 length: 16 amino acids.

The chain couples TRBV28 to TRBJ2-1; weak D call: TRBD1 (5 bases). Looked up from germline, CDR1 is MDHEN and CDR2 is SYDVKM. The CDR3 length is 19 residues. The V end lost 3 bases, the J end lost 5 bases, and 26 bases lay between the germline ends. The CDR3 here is CASSFTLRAEGRENNEQFF. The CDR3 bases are TGTGCCAGCAGTTTCACCCTTCGGGCCGAAGGCAGGGAAAACAATGAGCAGTTCTTC.

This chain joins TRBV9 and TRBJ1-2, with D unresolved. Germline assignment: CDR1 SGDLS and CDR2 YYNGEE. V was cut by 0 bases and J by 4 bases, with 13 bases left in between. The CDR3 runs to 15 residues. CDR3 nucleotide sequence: TGTGCCAGCAGCGTAGATGAGGGTGCCCTCTATGGCTACACCTTC. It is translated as CASSVDEGALYGYTF. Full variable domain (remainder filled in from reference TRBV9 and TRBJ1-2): DSGVTQTPKHLITATGQRVTLRCSPRSGDLSVYWYQQSLDQGLQFLIQYYNGEERAKGNILERFSAQQFPDLHSELNLSSLELGDSALYFCASSVDEGALYGYTFGSGTRLTVV.

The DNA of the CDR3 is TGTGCCAGCAGTTTCCGGGGGAAGAGGGATCAGCCCCAGCATTTT. Residues: CASSFRGKRDQPQHF. V gene TRBV28 combines with J gene TRBJ1-5; the D gene is possibly TRBD1 (5 bases). Deletions cut 3 bases from V and 5 bases from J, with 14 bases between. The germline CDR1 and CDR2 sequences are MDHEN and SYDVKM. The CDR3 runs to 15 residues.

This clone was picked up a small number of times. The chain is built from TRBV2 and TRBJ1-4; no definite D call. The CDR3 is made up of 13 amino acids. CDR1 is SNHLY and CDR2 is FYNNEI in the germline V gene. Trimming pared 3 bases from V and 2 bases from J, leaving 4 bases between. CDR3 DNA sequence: TGTGCCAGCAGTGACAGGACTAATGAAAAACTGTTTTTT. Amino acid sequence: CASSDRTNEKLFF.

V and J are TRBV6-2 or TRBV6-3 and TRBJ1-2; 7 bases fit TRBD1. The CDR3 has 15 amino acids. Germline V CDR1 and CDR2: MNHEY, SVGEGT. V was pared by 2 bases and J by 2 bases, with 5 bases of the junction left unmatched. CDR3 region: CASSYVRGQNYGYTF. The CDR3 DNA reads TGTGCCAGCAGTTACGTGCGGGGACAGAACTATGGCTACACCTTC.

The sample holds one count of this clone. As DNA, the CDR3 is TGCGCCAGCAGCAGGGGACTCCAAATCGGAGACTCCTACAATGAGCAGTTCTTC. Its protein is CASSRGLQIGDSYNEQFF. The rearrangement uses TRBV5-1 and TRBJ2-1; possibly TRBD2 for D (6 bases). V was shortened by 4 bases and J by 0 bases, with 20 bases between the two germline ends. The germline gives CDR1 SGHRS, CDR2 YFSETQ. This CDR3 is 18 amino acids long.

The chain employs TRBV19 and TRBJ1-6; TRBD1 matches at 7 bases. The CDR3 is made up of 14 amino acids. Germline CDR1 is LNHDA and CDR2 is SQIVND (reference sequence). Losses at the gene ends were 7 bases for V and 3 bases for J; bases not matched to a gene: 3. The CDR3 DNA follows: TGTGCCAGTACAGGGGGTGTCTATAATTCACCCCTCCACTTT. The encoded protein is CASTGGVYNSPLHF.

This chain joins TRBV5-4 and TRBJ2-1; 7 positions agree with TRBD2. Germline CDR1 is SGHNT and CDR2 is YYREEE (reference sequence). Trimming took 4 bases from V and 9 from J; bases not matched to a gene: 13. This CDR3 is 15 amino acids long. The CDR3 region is CASSPGLGVGTEQFF. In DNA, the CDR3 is TGTGCCAGCAGCCCCGGACTAGGGGTGGGGACTGAGCAGTTCTTC.

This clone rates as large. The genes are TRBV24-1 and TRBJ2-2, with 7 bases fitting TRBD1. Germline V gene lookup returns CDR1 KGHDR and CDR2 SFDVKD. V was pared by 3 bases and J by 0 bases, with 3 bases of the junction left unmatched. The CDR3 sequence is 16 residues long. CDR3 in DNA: TGTGCCACCAGTGATCGGACAGGATCGAACACCGGGGAGCTGTTTTTT. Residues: CATSDRTGSNTGELFF.